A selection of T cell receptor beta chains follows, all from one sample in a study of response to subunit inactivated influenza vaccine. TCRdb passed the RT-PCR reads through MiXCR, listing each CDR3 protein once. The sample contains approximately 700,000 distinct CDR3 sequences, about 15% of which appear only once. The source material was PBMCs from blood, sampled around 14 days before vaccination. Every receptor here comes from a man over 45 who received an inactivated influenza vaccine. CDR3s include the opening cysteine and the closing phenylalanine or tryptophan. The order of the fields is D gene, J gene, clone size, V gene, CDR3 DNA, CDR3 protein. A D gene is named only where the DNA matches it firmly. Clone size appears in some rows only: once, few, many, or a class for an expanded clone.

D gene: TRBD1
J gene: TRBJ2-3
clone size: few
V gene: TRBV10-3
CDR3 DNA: TGTGCCACAGGAGCCGGGACAGGGTTTTTAGATACGCAGTATTTT
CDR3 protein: CATGAGTGFLDTQYF

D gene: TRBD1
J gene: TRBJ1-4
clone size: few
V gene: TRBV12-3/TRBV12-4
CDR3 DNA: TGTGCCAGCTTCCCGGACAGGACTAATGAAAAACTGTTTTTT
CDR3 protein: CASFPDRTNEKLFF

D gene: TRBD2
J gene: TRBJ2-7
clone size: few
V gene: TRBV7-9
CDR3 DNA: TGTGCCAGCAGCCCGGGACTAGCGGGAGGGAGATACGAGCAGTACTTC
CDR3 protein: CASSPGLAGGRYEQYF

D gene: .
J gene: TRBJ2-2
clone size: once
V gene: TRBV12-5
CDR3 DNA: TGTGCTAGTGGTTTGTATCTCGGGCGGGCCACCGGGGAGCTGTTTTTT
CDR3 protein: CASGLYLGRATGELFF

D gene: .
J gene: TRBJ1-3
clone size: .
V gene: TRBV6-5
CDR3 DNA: TGTGCCAGCAGTTACGGAGGGGTCAGCTCTGGAAACACCATATATTTT
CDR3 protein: CASSYGGVSSGNTIYF

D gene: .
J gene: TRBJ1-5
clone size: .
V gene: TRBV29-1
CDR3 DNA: TGCAGCGCTTCCCTTGGGAGCAATCAGCCCCAGCATTTT
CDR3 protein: CSASLGSNQPQHF

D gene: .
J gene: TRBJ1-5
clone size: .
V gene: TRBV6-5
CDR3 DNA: TGTGCCAGCAGTTACTCCCAGGGGCAAAGCAATCAGCCCCAGCATTTT
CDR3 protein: CASSYSQGQSNQPQHF

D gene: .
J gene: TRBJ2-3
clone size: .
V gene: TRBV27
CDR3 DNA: TGTGCCAGCAGTTTCGAACTAGCCGCACGGGCAGATACGCAGTATTTT
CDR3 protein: CASSFELAARADTQYF

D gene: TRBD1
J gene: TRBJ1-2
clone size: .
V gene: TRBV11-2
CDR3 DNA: TGTGCCAGCAGCTCCCGGGCCGCAGGGGGCTATGGCTACACCTTC
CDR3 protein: CASSSRAAGGYGYTF

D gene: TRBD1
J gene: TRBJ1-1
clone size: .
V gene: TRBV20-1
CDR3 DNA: TGCAGTGCTCCCCGACAGGGAGACGTTACTGAAGCTTTCTTT
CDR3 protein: CSAPRQGDVTEAFF

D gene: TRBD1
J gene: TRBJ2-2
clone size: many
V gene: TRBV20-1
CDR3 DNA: TGCAGTGTGGGACAGGGAACCGGGGAGCTGTTTTTT
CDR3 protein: CSVGQGTGELFF

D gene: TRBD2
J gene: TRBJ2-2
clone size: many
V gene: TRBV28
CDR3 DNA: TGTGCCAGCAGTGATAGCGACCGCGGACTAGCGGGCGGGGAGCTGTTTTTT
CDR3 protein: CASSDSDRGLAGGELFF

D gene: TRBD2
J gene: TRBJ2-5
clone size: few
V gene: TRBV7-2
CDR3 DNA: TGTGCCAGCAGCTTATCAGGTTGGGAGGGCCAAGAGACCCAGTACTTC
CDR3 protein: CASSLSGWEGQETQYF

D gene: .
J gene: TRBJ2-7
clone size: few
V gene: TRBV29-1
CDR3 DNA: TGCAGCGTGGGTCAGGACCTCTTAGAGCAGTACTTC
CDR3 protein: CSVGQDLLEQYF

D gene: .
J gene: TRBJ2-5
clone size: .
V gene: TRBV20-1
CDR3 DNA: TGCAGTGCTAGAGTTCCAGCGGGCCAAGAGACCCAGTACTTC
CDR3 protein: CSARVPAGQETQYF

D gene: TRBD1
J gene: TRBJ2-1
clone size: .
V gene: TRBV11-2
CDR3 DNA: TGTGCCAGCAGCTTAGAGGGCGCCCTGACAGGGGGGTTTGAGCAGTTCTTC
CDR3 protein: CASSLEGALTGGFEQFF

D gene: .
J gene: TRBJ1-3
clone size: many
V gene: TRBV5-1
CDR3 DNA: TGCGCCAGCAGCTTGGGGGACCTAGGGAACACCATATATTTT
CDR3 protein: CASSLGDLGNTIYF

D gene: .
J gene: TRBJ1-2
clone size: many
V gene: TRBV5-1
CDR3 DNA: TGCGCCAGCAGCTTGGTAGATGGTTATGGCTACACCTTC
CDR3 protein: CASSLVDGYGYTF

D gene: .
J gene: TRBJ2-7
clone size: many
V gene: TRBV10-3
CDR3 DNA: TGTGCCATCAGTGAGTCGAATTACGAGCAGTACTTC
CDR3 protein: CAISESNYEQYF

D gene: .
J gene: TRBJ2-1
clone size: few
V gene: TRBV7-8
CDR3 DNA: TGTGCCAGCAGCTCCGACAGTTGGAATGAGCAGTTCTTC
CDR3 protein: CASSSDSWNEQFF

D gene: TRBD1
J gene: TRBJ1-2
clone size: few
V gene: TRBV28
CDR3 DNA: TGTGCCACCGGGACAGGGGGCGGTCGCTATGGCTACACCTTC
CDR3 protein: CATGTGGGRYGYTF

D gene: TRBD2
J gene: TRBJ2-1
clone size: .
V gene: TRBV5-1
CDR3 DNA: TGCGCCAGCAGCTACCAGGGACTAGCGAACAATGAGCAGTTCTTC
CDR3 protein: CASSYQGLANNEQFF

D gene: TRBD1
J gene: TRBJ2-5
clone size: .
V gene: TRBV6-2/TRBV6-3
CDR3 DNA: TGTGCCAGCGCTCGGGACAGGGTCTCCCAAGAGACCCAGTACTTC
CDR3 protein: CASARDRVSQETQYF

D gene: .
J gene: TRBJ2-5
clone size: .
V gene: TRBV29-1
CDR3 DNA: TGCAGCGTGGGCCGACAGAACCTCCAAGAGAACCAGTACTTC
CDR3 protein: CSVGRQNLQENQYF

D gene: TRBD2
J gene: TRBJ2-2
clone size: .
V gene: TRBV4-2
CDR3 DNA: TGTGCCAGCAGCCAGCCCAGCGGGGGGGCCGCCGGGGAGCTGTTTTTT
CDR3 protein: CASSQPSGGAAGELFF

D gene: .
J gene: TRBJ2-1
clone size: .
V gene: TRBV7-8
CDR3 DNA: TGTGCCAGCAGCTTAGTAGGGGGTGATAAGTTCTTC
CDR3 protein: CASSLVGGDKFF

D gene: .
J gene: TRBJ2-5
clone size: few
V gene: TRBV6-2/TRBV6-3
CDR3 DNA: TGTGCCGGCCAAAGGGTGATCGAGGAGACCCAGTACTTC
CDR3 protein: CAGQRVIEETQYF

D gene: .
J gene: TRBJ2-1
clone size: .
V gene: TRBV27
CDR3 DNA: TGTGCCAGCAGTTTATCGAGGTTCCCCGAGCAGTTCTTC
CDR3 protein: CASSLSRFPEQFF

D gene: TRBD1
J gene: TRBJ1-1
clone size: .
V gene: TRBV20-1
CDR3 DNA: TGCAGTGCTAGAAAAGGAGGGACAGACATGAACACTGAAGCTTTCTTT
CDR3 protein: CSARKGGTDMNTEAFF

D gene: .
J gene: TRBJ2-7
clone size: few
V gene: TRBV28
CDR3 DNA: TGTGCCAGCAGTCCGCCATTTGGGGCGGGGGAGCAGTACTTC
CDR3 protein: CASSPPFGAGEQYF

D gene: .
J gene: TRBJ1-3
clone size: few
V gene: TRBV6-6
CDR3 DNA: TGTGCCAGCAGTTACAGTGCTGGAAACACCATATATTTT
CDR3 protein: CASSYSAGNTIYF

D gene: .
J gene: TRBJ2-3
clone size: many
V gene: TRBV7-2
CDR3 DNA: TGTGCCAGCAGCTTCGCCCGGGGAGATACGCAGTATTTT
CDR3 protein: CASSFARGDTQYF

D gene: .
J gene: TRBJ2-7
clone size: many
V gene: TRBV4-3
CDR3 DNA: TGCGCCAGCAGCCCAGGGACGGATTCCTACGAGCAGTACTTC
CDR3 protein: CASSPGTDSYEQYF

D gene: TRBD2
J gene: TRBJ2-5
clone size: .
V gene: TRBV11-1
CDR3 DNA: TGTGCCAGCAGCTTAAAAGTGGGTACGGCGGGAGGAGGTAGAGAGACCCAGTACTTC
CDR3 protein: CASSLKVGTAGGGRETQYF

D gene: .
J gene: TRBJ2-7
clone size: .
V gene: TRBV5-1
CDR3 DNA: TGCGCCAGGGTATTCCCCCTCTACGAGCAGTACTTC
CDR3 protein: CARVFPLYEQYF

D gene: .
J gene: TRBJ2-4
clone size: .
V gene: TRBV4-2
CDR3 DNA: TGTGCCAGCAGCCAAGATACCACAGGGCGGGTAGCTAAAAACATTCAGTACTTC
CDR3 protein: CASSQDTTGRVAKNIQYF

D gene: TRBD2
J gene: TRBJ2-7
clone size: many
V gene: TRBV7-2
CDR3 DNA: TGTGCCAGCAGCCCCCGACTAGCGGGCCACTTAGGGCAGTACTTC
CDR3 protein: CASSPRLAGHLGQYF

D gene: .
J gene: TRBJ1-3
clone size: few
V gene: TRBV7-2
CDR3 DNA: TGTGCCAGCAGCTTATCCGGGACAACCTTCCCAAACACCATATATTTT
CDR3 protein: CASSLSGTTFPNTIYF

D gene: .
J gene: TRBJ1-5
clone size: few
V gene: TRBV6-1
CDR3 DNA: TGTGCCAGCCATCCGGGAGGGGGACTTAGCAATCAGCCCCAGCATTTT
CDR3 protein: CASHPGGGLSNQPQHF

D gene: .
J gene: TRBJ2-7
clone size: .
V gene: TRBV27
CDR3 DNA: TGTGCCAGCAGTTTAGGACCCCTTGTTTCCTACGAGCAGTACTTC
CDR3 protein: CASSLGPLVSYEQYF